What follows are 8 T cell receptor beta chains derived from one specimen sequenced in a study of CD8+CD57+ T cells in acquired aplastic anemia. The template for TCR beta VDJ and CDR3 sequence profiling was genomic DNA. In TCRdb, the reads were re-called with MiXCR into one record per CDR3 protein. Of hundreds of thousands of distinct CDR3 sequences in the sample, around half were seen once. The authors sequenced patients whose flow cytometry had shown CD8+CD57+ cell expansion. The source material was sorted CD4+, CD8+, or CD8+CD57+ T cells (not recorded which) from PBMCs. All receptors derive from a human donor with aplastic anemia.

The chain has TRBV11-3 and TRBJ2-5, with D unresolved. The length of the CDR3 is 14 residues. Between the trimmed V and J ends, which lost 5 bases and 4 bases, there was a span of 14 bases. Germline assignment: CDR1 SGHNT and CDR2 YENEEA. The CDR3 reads CASSTVEVGETQYF. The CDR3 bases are TGTGCCAGCAGCACCGTAGAGGTAGGAGAGACCCAGTACTTC.

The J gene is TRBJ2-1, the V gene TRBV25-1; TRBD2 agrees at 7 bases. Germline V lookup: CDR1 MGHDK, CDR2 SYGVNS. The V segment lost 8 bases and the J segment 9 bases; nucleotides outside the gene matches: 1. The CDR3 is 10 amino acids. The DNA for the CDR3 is TGTGCCAGCGGGGGGGTTGAGCAGTTCTTC. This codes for CASGGVEQFF.

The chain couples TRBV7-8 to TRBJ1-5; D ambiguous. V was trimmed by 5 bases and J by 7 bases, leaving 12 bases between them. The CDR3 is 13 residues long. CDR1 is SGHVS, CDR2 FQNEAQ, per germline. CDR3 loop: CASSTTREQPQHF. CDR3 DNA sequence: TGTGCCAGCAGCACCACAAGGGAGCAGCCCCAGCATTTT.

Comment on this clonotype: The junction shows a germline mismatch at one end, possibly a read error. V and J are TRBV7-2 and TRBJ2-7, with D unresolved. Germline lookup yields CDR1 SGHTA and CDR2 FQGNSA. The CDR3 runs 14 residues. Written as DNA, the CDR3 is TGCGCCAGCAGCTTATGGGGTCGAACCCGCGAGCAGTACTTC. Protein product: CASSLWGRTREQYF. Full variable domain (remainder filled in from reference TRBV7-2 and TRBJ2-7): GAGVSQSPSNKVTEKGKDVELRCDPISGHTALYWYRQSLGQGLEFLIYFQGNSAPDKSGLPSDRFSAERTGGSVSTLTIQRTQQEDSAVYLCASSLWGRTREQYFGPGTRLTVT.

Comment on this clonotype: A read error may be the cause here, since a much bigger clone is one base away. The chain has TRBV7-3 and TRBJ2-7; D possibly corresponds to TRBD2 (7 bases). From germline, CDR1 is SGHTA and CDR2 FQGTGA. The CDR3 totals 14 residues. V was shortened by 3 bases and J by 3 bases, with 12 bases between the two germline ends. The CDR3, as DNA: TGTGCCAGCAGCTTGTCCGGGGGGCACTACGAGCAGTACTTC. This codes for CASSLSGGHYEQYF.

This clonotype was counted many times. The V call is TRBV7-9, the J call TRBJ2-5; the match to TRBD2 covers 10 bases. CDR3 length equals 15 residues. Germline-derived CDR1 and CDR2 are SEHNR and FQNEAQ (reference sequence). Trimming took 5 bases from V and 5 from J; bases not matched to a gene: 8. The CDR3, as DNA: TGTGCCAGCAGCGAGGGGACTAGCGTTCGGGAGACCCAGTACTTC. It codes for CASSEGTSVRETQYF.

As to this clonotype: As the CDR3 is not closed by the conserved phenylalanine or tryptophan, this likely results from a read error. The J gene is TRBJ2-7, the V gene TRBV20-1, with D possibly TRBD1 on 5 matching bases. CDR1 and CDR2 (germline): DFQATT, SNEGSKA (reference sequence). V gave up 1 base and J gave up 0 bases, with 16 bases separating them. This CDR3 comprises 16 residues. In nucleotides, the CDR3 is TGCAGTGCTAGAGCCCAAAGTCAGGGAAGCTCCTACGAGCAGTACTCC. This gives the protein CSARAQSQGSSYEQYS.

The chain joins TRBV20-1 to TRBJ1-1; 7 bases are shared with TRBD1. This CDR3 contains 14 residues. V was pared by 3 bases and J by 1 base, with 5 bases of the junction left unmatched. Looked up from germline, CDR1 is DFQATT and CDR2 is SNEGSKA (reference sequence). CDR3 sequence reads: CSARAAGGNTEAFF. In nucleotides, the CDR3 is TGCAGTGCTAGGGCGGCAGGGGGGAACACTGAAGCTTTCTTT.